Presented here are 30 T cell receptor beta chains from one specimen sequenced in a study of blood T cell repertoires in COVID-19. Assay used: immunoSEQ multiplex PCR; TCRdb lists only in-frame clones, some missing. The sample has tens of thousands of clones; roughly 84% are singletons. Source material: peripheral blood. The receptors originated from an elderly man with acute or convalescent COVID-19.

The count of this clone is one. The chain joins TRBV7-9 to TRBJ1-1; the D gene is possibly TRBD1 (6 bases). In germline, CDR1 is SEHNR, CDR2 FQNEAQ (reference sequence). This CDR3 spans 13 amino acids. Between the trimmed V and J ends, which lost 1 base and 5 bases, there was a span of 8 bases. CDR3 loop: CASSLEGGTEAFF. DNA of the CDR3: TGTGCCAGCAGCTTAGAGGGGGGGACTGAAGCTTTCTTT.

The gene calls are TRBV30 and TRBJ2-3; TRBD2 aligns across 8 bases. Germline V gives CDR1 GTSNPN, CDR2 SVGIG (reference sequence). The CDR3 runs 14 residues. After removal of 2 bases from V and 5 bases from J, the junction contained 6 bases not matched to a gene. CDR3 nucleotides: TGTGCCTGGAGTAGGGGCGGGGGGTTAGATACGCAGTATTTT. It is translated as CAWSRGGGLDTQYF.

The chain combines TRBV5-4 with TRBJ1-1, with D tentatively TRBD1 (5 bases). V lost 4 bases, J lost 4 bases, and 8 bases lay in between. The CDR3 contains 12 residues. CDR1 and CDR2 (germline): SGHNT, YYREEE (reference sequence). The CDR3 bases are TGTGCCAGCAGCCTTGACAGCACTGAAGCTTTCTTT. It is translated as CASSLDSTEAFF.

The V and J genes are TRBV18 and TRBJ2-5, with 7 bases lining up with TRBD1. Germline trimming cut 3 bases from V and 0 bases from J; bases unmatched to any gene: 10. The CDR3 has 17 residues. Germline V gene lookup returns CDR1 KGHSH and CDR2 LQKENI. The CDR3 is CASSPGGQSFYQETQYF. The CDR3 DNA sequence: TGTGCCAGCTCACCTGGGGGACAGTCCTTTTACCAAGAGACCCAGTACTTC.

The J gene is TRBJ2-2, the V gene TRBV5-1; 10 bases agree with TRBD2. There are 18 residues in the CDR3. Trimming removed 0 bases from V and 2 bases from J; junction bases left unmatched: 7. Germline CDR1 SGHRS, CDR2 YFSETQ. The CDR3 spells CASSLVMLAGANTGELFF. CDR3 DNA sequence: TGCGCCAGCAGCTTGGTGATGCTAGCGGGGGCCAACACCGGGGAGCTGTTTTTT.

The J gene is TRBJ1-5, the V gene TRBV19, with D maybe TRBD1 (5 bases). V was cut by 10 bases and J by 2 bases, with 21 bases left in between. CDR3 size: 16 residues. Germline V lookup: CDR1 LNHDA, CDR2 SQIVND (reference sequence). Written as DNA, the CDR3 is TGTGCCACATCCCCCCCCTTGGGGCGCGGCAATCAGCCCCAGCATTTT. This encodes CATSPPLGRGNQPQHF.

This chain connects TRBV19 to TRBJ1-3; 7 bases are shared with TRBD1. The V segment lost 7 bases and the J segment 7 bases; nucleotides outside the gene matches: 16. The CDR3 consists of 16 residues. CDR1 LNHDA and CDR2 SQIVND come from the germline V gene (reference sequence). The CDR3 DNA follows: TGTGCCAGTATGGGAAGGGGACAGCACTCGGGGAACACCATATATTTT. It is translated as CASMGRGQHSGNTIYF. The entire variable domain, with the rest obtained from reference TRBV19 and TRBJ1-3, is as follows: DGGITQSPKYLFRKEGQNVTLSCEQNLNHDAMYWYRQDPGQGLRLIYYSQIVNDFQKGDIAEGYSVSREKKESFPLTVTSAQKNPTAFYLCASMGRGQHSGNTIYFGEGSWLTVV.

A remark on this clone: An end of the junction differs from the germline gene, which may be a read error. CDR3 sequence reads: CASSSEPGDGELFF. CDR3 sequence (DNA): TGTGCTAGCAGCTCCGAACCGGGGGACGGGGAGCTGTTTTTT. V is TRBV7-7 and J is TRBJ2-2, with D maybe TRBD2 (6 bases). The CDR3 extends over 14 amino acids. Looked up from germline, CDR1 is SSHAT and CDR2 is FNYEAQ (reference sequence).

The chain recombines TRBV4-1 with TRBJ2-3; 9 bases align to TRBD2. V was clipped by 3 bases and J by 4 bases; unmatched bases: 14. CDR1 MGHRA and CDR2 YSYEKL come from the germline V gene. This CDR3 is built from 18 residues. CDR3: CASSQLTGGGRAPDTQYF. CDR3 nucleotide sequence: TGCGCCAGCAGCCAGCTAACCGGTGGCGGGAGGGCCCCAGATACGCAGTATTTT.

This clone was observed a single time. V usage is TRBV7-9 and J usage is TRBJ2-7; 7 nucleotides align to TRBD1. The V segment lost 5 bases and the J segment 6 bases; nucleotides outside the gene matches: 16. The CDR3 covers 16 residues. Germline CDR1 is SEHNR and CDR2 is FQNEAQ (reference sequence). The CDR3: CASSPPPTGTSREQYF. The CDR3 bases are TGTGCCAGCAGCCCCCCCCCGACAGGGACCTCGCGCGAGCAGTACTTC.

The chain is built from TRBV29-1 and TRBJ1-1, with 8 bases that match TRBD1. Germline V lookup: CDR1 SQVTM, CDR2 ANQGSEA. Losses at the gene ends were 0 bases for V and 10 bases for J; bases not matched to a gene: 4. This CDR3 is 12 amino acids long. The CDR3 reads CSVEDPDRGAFF. In nucleotides, the CDR3 is TGCAGCGTTGAAGATCCCGACAGGGGAGCTTTCTTT.

The chain recombines TRBV4-1 with TRBJ1-5, with 9 bases fitting TRBD1. From germline, CDR1 is MGHRA and CDR2 YSYEKL. The CDR3 runs 16 residues. Trimming removed 2 bases from V and 3 bases from J; junction bases left unmatched: 5. CDR3 in DNA: TGCGCCAGCAGCCAAAGTGGGACAGGGAACAATCAGCCCCAGCATTTT. Its protein is CASSQSGTGNNQPQHF.

V gene TRBV6-2 or TRBV6-3 combines with J gene TRBJ1-5, with D unclear. Trimming pared 6 bases from V and 11 bases from J, leaving 20 bases between. The CDR3 length is 14 residues. Germline V gives CDR1 MNHEY, CDR2 SVGEGT. CDR3 region: CASSPVTVGVAQHF. The CDR3 bases are TGTGCCAGCAGCCCTGTTACGGTCGGGGTGGCCCAGCATTTT.

The chain recombines TRBV18 with TRBJ2-1; 8 nucleotides match TRBD1. The germline V gene encodes CDR1 KGHSH and CDR2 LQKENI. There are 15 residues in the CDR3. The junction had 7 bases not matched to a gene; V was cut back by 3 bases and J by 6 bases. CDR3 in DNA: TGTGCCAGCTCACCCAACCAGGGGGCCCTCAATGAGCAGTTCTTC. Translation: CASSPNQGALNEQFF.

The V and J genes are TRBV5-1 and TRBJ2-7; 7 positions agree with TRBD1. The germline V gene has CDR1 SGHRS and CDR2 YFSETQ. The CDR3 contains 15 residues. Losses at the gene ends were 3 bases for V and 2 bases for J; bases not matched to a gene: 8. CDR3 DNA: TGCGCCAGCAGCTCGACCGGTGGACAGGCCTACGAGCAGTACTTC. Translating gives CASSSTGGQAYEQYF.

This clone was counted once. The V gene is TRBV4-3, the J gene TRBJ2-4; a weak D match, TRBD1 (6 bases). CDR3 length: 15 residues. V was pared by 0 bases and J by 8 bases, with 14 bases between. The germline CDR1 and CDR2 sequences are LGHNA and YSLEER. CDR3 sequence reads: CASSQDGTTSHIQYF. The DNA for the CDR3 is TGCGCCAGCAGCCAAGATGGGACAACGTCGCACATTCAGTACTTC.

This chain connects TRBV19 to TRBJ2-5; 7 positions agree with TRBD2. Germline-derived CDR1 and CDR2 are LNHDA and SQIVND (reference sequence). J gave up 2 bases and V 4 bases, and 10 bases lay outside the gene matches. This CDR3 contains 16 residues. In nucleotides, the CDR3 is TGTGCCAGTAGTACCCCTTGGGGGGGAACTCAAGAGACCCAGTACTTC. This translates into CASSTPWGGTQETQYF. Full variable domain (outside the CDR3, taken from reference TRBV19 and TRBJ2-5): DGGITQSPKYLFRKEGQNVTLSCEQNLNHDAMYWYRQDPGQGLRLIYYSQIVNDFQKGDIAEGYSVSREKKESFPLTVTSAQKNPTAFYLCASSTPWGGTQETQYFGPGTRLLVL.

This rearrangement joins TRBV11-2 to TRBJ2-3; 7 nucleotides line up with TRBD2. The CDR3 totals 18 residues. Looked up from germline, CDR1 is SGHAT and CDR2 is FQNNGV. The V and J ends lost 4 bases and 0 bases, in that order; junction bases with no gene match: 13. The CDR3 coding sequence is TGTGCCAGCAGCTCTCTGGACGGCGGGAGCCCTAGCACAGATACGCAGTATTTT. Translation gives CASSSLDGGSPSTDTQYF. The variable domain in full, with the rest retrieved from reference TRBV11-2 and TRBJ2-3, is EAGVAQSPRYKIIEKRQSVAFWCNPISGHATLYWYQQILGQGPKLLIQFQNNGVVDDSQLPKDRFSAERLKGVDSTLKIQPAKLEDSAVYLCASSSLDGGSPSTDTQYFGPGTRLTVL.

The CDR3 region has the DNA TGTGCCAGCAGTGAGACAGGGGGCGGCCTAATTTCTGGAAACACCATATATTTT. Residues: CASSETGGGLISGNTIYF. This chain links TRBV2 with TRBJ1-3, with 10 bases fitting TRBD1. The CDR3 is 18 amino acids. CDR1 is SNHLY, CDR2 FYNNEI, per germline. V was clipped by 3 bases and J by 1 base; unmatched bases: 9.

The V and J genes are TRBV6-5 and TRBJ2-3, with 7 bases that match TRBD1. Germline-derived CDR1 and CDR2 are MNHEY and SVGAGI. V was pared by 0 bases and J by 6 bases, with 9 bases of the junction left unmatched. The CDR3 has 16 residues. The CDR3, as DNA: TGTGCCAGCAGTTACTCAGGGGGCCGACAACTTGATACGCAGTATTTT. Its translation is CASSYSGGRQLDTQYF.

The CDR3 is CASSSGARGKNQPQHF. The CDR3 nucleotides are TGTGCCAGCAGTTCAGGAGCTAGGGGGAAAAATCAGCCCCAGCATTTT. The genes are TRBV27 and TRBJ1-5; TRBD1 might be the D (6 bases). The length of the CDR3 is 16 residues. Germline V CDR1 and CDR2: MNHEY, SMNVEV (reference sequence). The germline V and J ends were trimmed by 4 bases and 4 bases, with 17 bases remaining between them.

The chain links TRBV10-2 to TRBJ1-6, with D unresolved. This CDR3 has 12 residues. The V gene lost 2 bases and the J gene lost 8 bases, with 4 bases spanning the gap. Per the germline V gene, CDR1 is WSHSY and CDR2 is SAAADI. The CDR3 sequence: CASSETYSPLHF. The CDR3 nucleotides are TGCGCCAGCAGTGAGACTTATTCACCCCTCCACTTT.

The chain's CDR3 is CATSNGQGLGYHNEQFF. In nucleotides, the CDR3 is TGTGCCACCAGCAATGGTCAGGGACTAGGTTACCACAATGAGCAGTTCTTC. The chain combines TRBV15 with TRBJ2-1; TRBD2 matches 8 bases. From germline, CDR1 is LNHNV and CDR2 YYDKDF (reference sequence). The CDR3 is 17 residues long. V lost 4 bases, J lost 5 bases, and 13 bases stayed unmatched.

CDR3 DNA: TGTGCCAGTACCCGGGGAGCAACTAATGAAAAACTGTTTTTT. Protein product: CASTRGATNEKLFF. This chain joins TRBV19 and TRBJ1-4; no firm D call. The CDR3 extends over 14 amino acids. The germline CDR1 and CDR2 sequences are LNHDA and SQIVND (reference sequence). V was cut by 7 bases and J by 0 bases, with 9 bases left in between.

J is TRBJ1-3 and V is TRBV11-2; D ambiguous. CDR3 length: 16 residues. The V and J ends lost 4 bases and 0 bases respectively, with 13 bases between them. CDR1 and CDR2 (germline): SGHAT, FQNNGV. The CDR3 spells CASSSNLKSSGNTIYF. As DNA, the CDR3 is TGTGCCAGCAGCTCTAACCTTAAGAGCTCTGGAAACACCATATATTTT.

The chain combines TRBV27 with TRBJ2-7; D is unclear. The germline gives CDR1 MNHEY, CDR2 SMNVEV (reference sequence). The CDR3 consists of 14 residues. The V and J ends lost 6 bases and 4 bases respectively, with 16 bases between them. CDR3 sequence: CASSSRGPAYEQYF. The CDR3 region has the DNA TGTGCCAGCAGCTCTCGTGGCCCCGCTTACGAGCAGTACTTC.

This chain joins TRBV6-2 or TRBV6-3 and TRBJ1-1; 7 bases are a match to TRBD1. The CDR3 extends over 18 amino acids. Germline-derived CDR1 and CDR2 are MNHEY and SVGEGT. The junction had 11 bases not matched to a gene; V was cut back by 0 bases and J by 1 base. This chain's CDR3 is CASSYSPFLGTANTEAFF. CDR3 nucleotides: TGTGCCAGCAGTTACTCACCATTCTTGGGGACAGCGAACACTGAAGCTTTCTTT.

This chain links TRBV19 with TRBJ1-2; TRBD1 might be the D (6 bases). Germline assignment: CDR1 LNHDA and CDR2 SQIVND (reference sequence). V was pared by 7 bases and J by 0 bases, with 12 bases between. The CDR3 spans 14 residues. The CDR3 sequence is CASKGRGANYGYTF. Written as DNA, the CDR3 is TGTGCCAGTAAAGGCAGGGGAGCTAACTATGGCTACACCTTC.

The chain couples TRBV7-2 to TRBJ1-6, with D tentatively TRBD1 (6 bases). Germline values: CDR1 SGHTA, CDR2 FQGNSA. V was pared by 2 bases and J by 0 bases, with 14 bases between. This CDR3 is 18 amino acids long. The CDR3 bases are TGTGCCAGCAGCTTATCCGACTACAGGGACTCCTATAATTCACCCCTCCACTTT. It yields the protein CASSLSDYRDSYNSPLHF. The whole variable domain, filled in from reference TRBV7-2 and TRBJ1-6, reads GAGVSQSPSNKVTEKGKDVELRCDPISGHTALYWYRQSLGQGLEFLIYFQGNSAPDKSGLPSDRFSAERTGGSVSTLTIQRTQQEDSAVYLCASSLSDYRDSYNSPLHFGNGTRLTVT.

The V call is TRBV5-4, the J call TRBJ2-5; D is ambiguous. V was cut by 5 bases and J by 0 bases, with 20 bases left in between. Germline V CDR1 and CDR2: SGHNT, YYREEE (reference sequence). CDR3 length: 17 amino acids. The CDR3 sequence is CASSRSDFTGDQETQYF. In DNA form, the CDR3 reads TGTGCCAGCAGTCGGAGCGACTTCACCGGCGACCAAGAGACCCAGTACTTC.